Reported below is one T cell receptor beta chain. The sample comes from a study of blood T cell repertoires in COVID-19. Study context: T cells, B-cell-depleted T cells, or PBMCs supplied cDNA or gDNA.

Generated by immunoSEQ multiplex PCR, the TCRdb table keeps only in-frame clones and is missing some. The sample consists of more than 35,000 clones, about 88% of them appearing once. The CDR3 is 19 residues long. The V and J ends lost 0 bases and 4 bases respectively, with 23 bases between them. CDR1 and CDR2 (germline): LGHNA, YNFKEQ. Source material: peripheral blood. J is TRBJ2-3 and V is TRBV4-2, with D possibly being TRBD1 (6 bases). This clonotype originated in a man aged 60 to 75 with active COVID-19. This CDR3 is CASSQDSQYGDKGADTQYF. The CDR3 nucleotides read TGTGCCAGCAGCCAAGATTCACAATACGGAGACAAGGGGGCAGATACGCAGTATTTT.